Below are 11 T cell receptor beta chains sequenced from a single sample in a study of T cells after yellow fever vaccination. MiXCR, applied by TCRdb to the 5' RACE reads, yields one record per CDR3 protein. The sample lists more than 300,000 distinct CDR3 sequences, 3.5% to 5% occurring once. The specimen was PBMCs, collected 15 days after the yellow fever booster vaccination. All receptors derive from a man aged 18 to 29 who received the YFV17D yellow fever vaccine.

This clonotype was recorded a few times. The chain couples TRBV15 to TRBJ1-5; no firm D call. Germline V gives CDR1 LNHNV, CDR2 YYDKDF (reference sequence). V dropped 0 bases and J dropped 0 bases, with 6 bases sitting between them. The CDR3 covers 15 residues. CDR3 sequence: CATSRETSSNQPQHF. The CDR3 DNA sequence: TGTGCCACCAGCAGAGAAACGTCTAGCAATCAGCCCCAGCATTTT.

There are many counts of this clonotype. Here the CDR3 reads CASSKRPRKYQPQHF. CDR3 nucleotide sequence: TGTGCCAGCAGCAAGCGGCCGAGGAAATATCAGCCCCAGCATTTT. The J gene is TRBJ1-5, the V gene TRBV21-1. TRBV21-1 is annotated as a pseudogene. CDR3 length: 15 amino acids.

This clonotype was detected many times. The chain has TRBV7-9 and TRBJ2-2, with D perhaps TRBD2 (6 bases). The CDR3 length is 18 residues. Trimming pared 1 base from V and 1 base from J, leaving 16 bases between. Looked up from germline, CDR1 is SEHNR and CDR2 is FQNEAQ (reference sequence). CDR3 DNA sequence: TGTGCCAGCAGCTTAGGAGCCCTGGCGGGGCGGAACACCGGGGAGCTGTTTTTT. This translates into CASSLGALAGRNTGELFF.

The rearrangement joins TRBV7-2 to TRBJ1-5, with D tentatively TRBD1 (6 bases). Germline values: CDR1 SGHTA, CDR2 FQGNSA. This CDR3 comprises 14 residues. Trimming took off 5 bases at V and 6 bases at J, with 14 bases between the two ends. CDR3 in amino acids: CASSNGQPGQPQHF. The CDR3 DNA reads as TGTGCCAGCAGCAATGGACAGCCAGGTCAGCCCCAGCATTTT. The full variable domain, in which reference TRBV7-2 and TRBJ1-5 provide the parts outside the CDR3, is GAGVSQSPSNKVTEKGKDVELRCDPISGHTALYWYRQSLGQGLEFLIYFQGNSAPDKSGLPSDRFSAERTGGSVSTLTIQRTQQEDSAVYLCASSNGQPGQPQHFGDGTRLSIL.

This clonotype has a handful of counts. The chain carries TRBV29-1 and TRBJ2-2; D is possibly TRBD2 (5 bases). The length of the CDR3 is 11 residues. Germline V gene data show CDR1 as SQVTM and CDR2 as ANQGSEA. V was clipped by 7 bases and J by 6 bases, with 9 bases between them. This CDR3 is CSGVEAGELFF. CDR3 DNA sequence: TGCAGCGGTGTGGAGGCCGGGGAGCTGTTTTTT.

This clonotype was recorded at least ten times. The chain is built from TRBV7-2 and TRBJ2-1, with 15 bases matching TRBD2. The V gene's germline CDR1 is SGHTA and CDR2 FQGNSA. The V and J ends lost 4 bases and 10 bases, in that order; junction bases with no gene match: 5. The CDR3 length is 15 residues. CDR3 nucleotide sequence: TGTGCCAGCAGCTCCGGACTAGCGGGGGGGCGGGAGCAGTTCTTC. It specifies CASSSGLAGGREQFF.

This clonotype has a count of ten or more. V usage is TRBV20-1 and J usage is TRBJ1-1, with D unclear. This CDR3 has 13 amino acids. V was clipped by 0 bases and J by 2 bases, with 7 bases between them. The germline CDR1 and CDR2 sequences are DFQATT and SNEGSKA (reference sequence). The CDR3 DNA follows: TGCAGTGCTAGAGATAGGAGAAACACTGAAGCTTTCTTT. It translates to CSARDRRNTEAFF.

This clonotype came up many times. The chain is built from TRBV7-6 and TRBJ1-1; no firm D call. The V gene's germline CDR1 is SGHVS and CDR2 FNYEAQ. The CDR3 loop spans 14 amino acids. The germline V and J ends were trimmed by 2 bases and 4 bases, with 11 bases remaining between them. CDR3 in DNA: TGTGCCAGCAGCTTATACCCTGACCCCACTGAAGCTTTCTTT. Residues: CASSLYPDPTEAFF. The variable domain in full, with the rest retrieved from reference TRBV7-6 and TRBJ1-1, is GAGVSQSPRYKVTKRGQDVALRCDPISGHVSLYWYRQALGQGPEFLTYFNYEAQQDKSGLPNDRFSAERPEGSISTLTIQRTEQRDSAMYRCASSLYPDPTEAFFGQGTRLTVV.

Only a few counts were recorded for this clonotype. V usage is TRBV20-1 and J usage is TRBJ2-7; TRBD2 agrees at 14 bases. After removal of 2 bases from V and 3 bases from J, the junction contained 6 bases not matched to a gene. Germline V gene lookup returns CDR1 DFQATT and CDR2 SNEGSKA (reference sequence). This CDR3 region has 16 residues. CDR3 residues: CSARPRLAGGVYEQYV. The CDR3 coding sequence is TGCAGTGCTAGACCCCGACTAGCGGGGGGGGTCTACGAGCAGTACGTC.

This clonotype appeared many times. The V call is TRBV4-1, the J call TRBJ2-3, with unresolved D. The V end lost 1 base, the J end lost 4 bases, and 3 bases lay between the germline ends. The CDR3 consists of 12 residues. Germline values: CDR1 MGHRA, CDR2 YSYEKL. In DNA, the CDR3 is TGCGCCAGCAGCCAAGCGGCAGATACGCAGTATTTT. Translating it yields CASSQAADTQYF.

This clonotype was detected many times. The chain uses TRBV9 and TRBJ1-1, with a possible D match to TRBD1 (6 bases). Germline V lookup: CDR1 SGDLS, CDR2 YYNGEE. The V and J ends lost 7 bases and 4 bases respectively, with 17 bases between them. The CDR3 spans 14 residues. The DNA of the CDR3 is TGTGCCAGCCAAGACCCGGGGGCCGGCACTGAAGCTTTCTTT. Translating gives CASQDPGAGTEAFF. Looking up the rest from reference TRBV9 and TRBJ1-1 gives the full variable domain: DSGVTQTPKHLITATGQRVTLRCSPRSGDLSVYWYQQSLDQGLQFLIQYYNGEERAKGNILERFSAQQFPDLHSELNLSSLELGDSALYFCASQDPGAGTEAFFGQGTRLTVV.